This entry is about one T cell receptor (beta chain). The CDR3 sequence is 13 residues long. CDR1 is SGHAT, CDR2 FQNNGV, per germline. Trimming cost V 3 bases and J 7 bases, with 12 bases left between them. The method was immunoSEQ multiplex PCR; TCRdb's version includes in-frame clones alone and lacks a portion of them. This sample has approximately 590,000 clones; less than 97% occur once, and the top ten carry 0.09% to 0.13%. Terminally differentiated effector memory CD45RA+ cells were left out of the naive CD8 fraction, which was CD45RO-negative and positively selected for CCR7. This entry comes from a study of shared clonotypes between healthy human individuals.

The source material was naive CD8+ T cells sorted from blood. This clonotype originated in a woman aged 30 to 39 in good health. The V and J genes are TRBV11-2 and TRBJ1-1; D is ambiguous. The CDR3 here is CASSFRNMNEAFF. The CDR3, as DNA: TGTGCCAGCAGCTTCCGTAACATGAATGAAGCTTTCTTT.